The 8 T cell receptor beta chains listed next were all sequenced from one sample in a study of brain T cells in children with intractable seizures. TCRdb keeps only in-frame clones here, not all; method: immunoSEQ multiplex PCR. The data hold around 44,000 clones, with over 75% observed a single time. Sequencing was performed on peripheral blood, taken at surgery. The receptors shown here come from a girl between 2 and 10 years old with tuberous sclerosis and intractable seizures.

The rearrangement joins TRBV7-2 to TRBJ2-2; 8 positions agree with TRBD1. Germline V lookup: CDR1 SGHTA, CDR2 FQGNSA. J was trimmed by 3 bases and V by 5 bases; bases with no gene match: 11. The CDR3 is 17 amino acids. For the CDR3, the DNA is TGTGCCAGCAGCCAAGGACAGGGCGTTATGGACACCGGGGAGCTGTTTTTT. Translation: CASSQGQGVMDTGELFF.

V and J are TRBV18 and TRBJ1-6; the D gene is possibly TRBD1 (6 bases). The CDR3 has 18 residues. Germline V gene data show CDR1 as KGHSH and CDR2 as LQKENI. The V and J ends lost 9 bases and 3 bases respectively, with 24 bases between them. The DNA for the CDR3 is TGTGCCAGACCCCCCGAAGAATGGGGCAGGGGCTATAATTCACCCCTCCACTTT. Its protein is CARPPEEWGRGYNSPLHF.

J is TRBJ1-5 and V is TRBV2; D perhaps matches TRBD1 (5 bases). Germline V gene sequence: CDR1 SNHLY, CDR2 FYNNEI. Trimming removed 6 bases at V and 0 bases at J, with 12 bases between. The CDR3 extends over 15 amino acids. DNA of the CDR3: TGTGCCAGCAGGGGGACCGATTATAGCAATCAGCCCCAGCATTTT. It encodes CASRGTDYSNQPQHF.

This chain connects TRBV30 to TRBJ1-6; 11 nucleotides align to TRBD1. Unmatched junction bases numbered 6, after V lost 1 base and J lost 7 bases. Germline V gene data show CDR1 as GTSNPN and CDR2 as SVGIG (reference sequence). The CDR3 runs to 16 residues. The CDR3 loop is CAWSEGQGVMNSPLHF. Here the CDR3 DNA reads TGTGCCTGGAGTGAGGGACAGGGGGTAATGAATTCACCCCTCCACTTT.

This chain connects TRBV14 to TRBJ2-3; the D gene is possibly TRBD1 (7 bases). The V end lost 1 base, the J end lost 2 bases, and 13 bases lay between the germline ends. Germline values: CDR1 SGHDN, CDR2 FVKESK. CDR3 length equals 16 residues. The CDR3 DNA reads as TGTGCCAGCAGCCAAGCTGCGGGACAGTTCACAGATACGCAGTATTTT. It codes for CASSQAAGQFTDTQYF. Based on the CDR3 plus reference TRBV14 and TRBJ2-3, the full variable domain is EAGVTQFPSHSVIEKGQTVTLRCDPISGHDNLYWYRRVMGKEIKFLLHFVKESKQDESGMPNNRFLAERTGGTYSTLKVQPAELEDSGVYFCASSQAAGQFTDTQYFGPGTRLTVL.

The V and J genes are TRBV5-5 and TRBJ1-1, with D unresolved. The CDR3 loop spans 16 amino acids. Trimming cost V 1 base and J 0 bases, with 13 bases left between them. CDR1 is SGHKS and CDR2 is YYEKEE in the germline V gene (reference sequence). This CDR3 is CASSLIMGTLNTEAFF. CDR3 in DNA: TGTGCCAGCAGCTTGATTATGGGAACCCTGAACACTGAAGCTTTCTTT.

The CDR3 here is CATSDWDKDTQYF. CDR3 DNA sequence: TGTGCCACCAGTGATTGGGACAAAGATACGCAGTATTTT. The chain employs TRBV24-1 and TRBJ2-3, with D possibly being TRBD1 (6 bases). The germline V gene has CDR1 KGHDR and CDR2 SFDVKD. The CDR3 runs 13 residues. Trimming removed 2 bases at V and 5 bases at J, with 7 bases between.

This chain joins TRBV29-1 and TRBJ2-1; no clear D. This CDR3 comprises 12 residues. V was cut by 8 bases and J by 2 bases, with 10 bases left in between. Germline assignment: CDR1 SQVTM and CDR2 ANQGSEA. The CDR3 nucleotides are TGCAGCTTAAGCCTAACCTACAATGAGCAGTTCTTC. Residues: CSLSLTYNEQFF.